This passage covers 19 T cell receptor beta chains from one sample sequenced in a study of T cell responses to AZD1222 COVID-19 vaccine (dated by TCRdb to about 2021). The protocol used for the library was the immunoSEQ multiplex PCR assay. TCRdb provides this immuneACCESS table in a form limited to in-frame rearrangements. Some clones are lacking; in checked studies, under half of them reflect an unresolved V gene, and why the rest are absent is not known. Counted in this sample were tens of thousands of clones; around nine tenths of them appeared once. The biggest ten clones account for roughly 4.5% of the sample. This sample's time point label indicates: baseline before first vaccination. This specimen's treatment or condition label, per the study, means: meningococcal conjugate vaccine given as trial control. The input for sequencing was peripheral blood, taken on day 0 of MenACWY control vaccination. These receptors were collected from an adult in good health.

This rearrangement joins TRBV2 to TRBJ1-2; D perhaps matches TRBD1 (5 bases). The CDR3 is 14 residues long. Trimming took 2 bases from V and 5 from J, leaving 12 bases between them. The germline V gene has CDR1 SNHLY and CDR2 FYNNEI. Written as DNA, the CDR3 is TGTGCCAGCAGTGAATCGGGACGGTCATATGGCTACACCTTC. Translating it yields CASSESGRSYGYTF.

V gene TRBV3-1 (or the pseudogene TRBV3-2) combines with J gene TRBJ1-3; D uncertain. Germline V gene sequence: CDR1 LGHDT, CDR2 YNNKEL (reference sequence). V lost 8 bases to trimming and J lost 0 bases, with 8 bases between them. CDR3 length: 13 amino acids. The DNA of the CDR3 is TGTGCCAGCCACCCAAGCTCTGGAAACACCATATATTTT. This encodes CASHPSSGNTIYF.

The CDR3 loop is CASGLAAYNEQFF. Written as DNA, the CDR3 is TGTGCCAGTGGACTAGCGGCCTACAATGAGCAGTTCTTC. The genes are TRBV12-3 or TRBV12-4 and TRBJ2-1; 10 nucleotides match TRBD2. The CDR3 consists of 13 residues. J lost 2 bases, V lost 9 bases, and 1 base had no gene match.

The gene calls are TRBV12-3 or TRBV12-4 and TRBJ1-5; D not certain. The CDR3 runs to 11 residues. Trimming shortened V by 5 bases and J by 9 bases, and 8 bases separated the two germline ends. CDR3 in DNA: TGTGCCAGCAGTCTACTTGGGCCCCAGCATTTT. This encodes CASSLLGPQHF.

The chain couples TRBV6-2 or TRBV6-3 to TRBJ2-3, with TRBD2 matching 7 bases. Trimming cost V 2 bases and J 11 bases; bases outside gene matches: 13. In germline, CDR1 is MNHEY, CDR2 SVGEGT. This CDR3 has 15 amino acids. CDR3 in amino acids: CASSYLAASGPRQYF. The CDR3 region has the DNA TGTGCCAGCAGTTACCTCGCGGCTAGCGGTCCAAGGCAGTATTTT.

This clone was observed a single time. V gene TRBV6-1 combines with J gene TRBJ1-6; D not certain. With 2 bases removed from V and 7 bases from J, the gap between germline ends came to 9 bases. This CDR3 spans 14 amino acids. Germline V CDR1 and CDR2: MNHNS, SASEGT. The CDR3 here is CASSERTDNSPLHF. The CDR3 DNA is TGTGCCAGCAGTGAACGGACTGACAATTCACCCCTCCACTTT.

The chain links TRBV7-2 to TRBJ2-3; D unclear. V lost 1 base and J 6 bases, leaving 5 bases between the germline ends. Germline loops: CDR1 SGHTA, CDR2 FQGNSA. This CDR3 region has 12 residues. In DNA form, the CDR3 reads TGTGCCAGCAGCTTAGACGGCGATACGCAGTATTTT. Translated, it gives CASSLDGDTQYF.

CDR3: CASSSAPGQGRYGYTF. The CDR3 DNA sequence: TGTGCCAGCAGCTCGGCACCGGGACAGGGACGCTATGGCTACACCTTC. The chain has TRBV5-8 and TRBJ1-2, with TRBD1 matching over 9 bases. Germline CDR1 reads SGHTS; CDR2 reads YDEGEE. V lost 3 bases and J lost 4; bases outside the gene matches: 10. The CDR3 has 16 amino acids.

This clone is a singleton in its sample. This sequence joins TRBV19 and TRBJ2-1; D might be TRBD1 (6 bases). The germline V gene has CDR1 LNHDA and CDR2 SQIVND (reference sequence). Trimming pared 2 bases from V and 7 bases from J, leaving 15 bases between. The CDR3 runs to 15 residues. As DNA, the CDR3 is TGTGCCAGTAGTATATCCAGGGGTATTCGGAATGAGCAGTTCTTC. This translates into CASSISRGIRNEQFF.

This clone showed up just once. CDR3 sequence (DNA): TGTGCCAGCAGTCCGGGCCCAGAAAGGGGCTACACCTTC. It encodes CASSPGPERGYTF. The rearrangement uses TRBV6-5 and TRBJ1-2, with no clear D. The CDR3 totals 13 residues. Germline CDR1 MNHEY, CDR2 SVGAGI. Deletions cut 5 bases from V and 8 bases from J, with 15 bases between.

The V and J genes are TRBV7-9 and TRBJ2-7; D is perhaps TRBD1 (6 bases). The ends were cut back, 0 bases at V and 1 base at J, with 10 bases in the middle. The germline V gene has CDR1 SEHNR and CDR2 FQNEAQ (reference sequence). This CDR3 comprises 15 residues. CDR3 nucleotides: TGTGCCAGCAGCTTAGCGGGACACGGATCCTACGAGCAGTACTTC. This encodes CASSLAGHGSYEQYF.

This clone was counted between two and nine times. The chain joins TRBV6-5 to TRBJ2-2, with TRBD2 as a possible D gene (6 bases). The CDR3 runs 12 residues. Germline CDR1 MNHEY, CDR2 SVGAGI. V was cut by 6 bases and J by 6 bases, with 8 bases left in between. The DNA for the CDR3 is TGTGCCAGCAGGCGGGAACCCGGGGAGCTGTTTTTT. Translating gives CASRREPGELFF.

This rearrangement joins TRBV7-2 to TRBJ2-5; TRBD2 agrees at 13 bases. The trim removed 5 bases at V and 4 bases at J, leaving 7 bases unmatched. Germline-derived CDR1 and CDR2 are SGHTA and FQGNSA. The CDR3 runs 16 residues. The CDR3 is CASSPPGLAGRETQYF. The CDR3 DNA is TGTGCCAGCAGCCCGCCGGGACTAGCGGGAAGAGAGACCCAGTACTTC.

The chain recombines TRBV6-2 or TRBV6-3 with TRBJ1-5; 10 positions agree with TRBD1. This CDR3 comprises 16 residues. Germline V lookup: CDR1 MNHEY, CDR2 SVGEGT. Trimming cost V 5 bases and J 3 bases; bases outside gene matches: 7. CDR3 residues: CASSTRDRGSNQPQHF. As DNA, the CDR3 is TGTGCCAGCAGTACGCGGGACAGGGGTTCCAATCAGCCCCAGCATTTT.

The rearrangement links TRBV19 to TRBJ2-3, with TRBD2 matching 8 bases. The CDR3 spans 17 residues. V trimming: 1 base; J trimming: 7 bases; junction bases outside the gene matches: 13. Germline loops: CDR1 LNHDA, CDR2 SQIVND (reference sequence). The CDR3 sequence is CASSIALAGQQAYTQYF. For the CDR3, the DNA is TGTGCCAGTAGTATAGCCCTAGCGGGCCAGCAGGCATATACGCAGTATTTT.

This sequence joins TRBV24-1 and TRBJ2-2, with D uncertain. The CDR3 spans 14 residues. Between the trimmed V and J ends, which lost 8 bases and 6 bases, there was a span of 15 bases. Germline lookup yields CDR1 KGHDR and CDR2 SFDVKD. The CDR3: CATNSGTRSGELFF. CDR3 in DNA: TGTGCCACCAATTCCGGAACAAGGTCCGGGGAGCTGTTTTTT.

This clone was seen more than once but under ten times. The chain couples TRBV11-2 to TRBJ2-1, with D maybe TRBD2 (5 bases). Trimming took off 5 bases at V and 12 bases at J, with 14 bases between the two ends. CDR1 is SGHAT, CDR2 FQNNGV, per germline. The CDR3 is 12 residues long. The CDR3 protein is CASSRAAVGQFF. The CDR3 region has the DNA TGTGCCAGCAGCAGAGCGGCGGTTGGGCAGTTCTTC. Full variable domain (rest looked up from reference TRBV11-2 and TRBJ2-1): EAGVAQSPRYKIIEKRQSVAFWCNPISGHATLYWYQQILGQGPKLLIQFQNNGVVDDSQLPKDRFSAERLKGVDSTLKIQPAKLEDSAVYLCASSRAAVGQFFGPGTRLTVL.

The chain joins TRBV6-1 to TRBJ2-1, with D unresolved. Per the germline V gene, CDR1 is MNHNS and CDR2 is SASEGT. The CDR3 length is 17 residues. V shed 2 bases and J shed 0 bases, with 14 bases lying between them. CDR3 residues: CASSEFHRTSSYNEQFF. The DNA of the CDR3 is TGTGCCAGCAGTGAATTTCATCGGACCAGCTCCTACAATGAGCAGTTCTTC.

The chain recombines TRBV7-6 with TRBJ1-5; the D gene is possibly TRBD1 (5 bases). V lost 5 bases to trimming and J lost 0 bases, with 14 bases between them. CDR3 size: 16 residues. Germline V gene sequence: CDR1 SGHVS, CDR2 FNYEAQ. CDR3 loop: CASSAGSRASNQPQHF. The CDR3 bases are TGTGCCAGCAGCGCTGGGAGCAGGGCTAGCAATCAGCCCCAGCATTTT.